This TCR beta chain was profiled in a study of human T cells and chemical hapten exposure. The length of the CDR3 is 15 residues. In germline, CDR1 is DFQATT, CDR2 SNEGSKA (reference sequence). V gave up 5 bases and J gave up 3 bases; unmatched junction bases: 10. Time point given: patch test 3, about 24 weeks after DPC sensitization. The treatment is: therapeutic diphenylcyclopropenone sensitization with weekly scalp DPC. The table lists this clonotype with a few counts. Each CDR3 protein is one row after TCRdb ran MiXCR on the RACE reads. The sample lists about 190,000 distinct CDR3 sequences, around a quarter occurring once.

The specimen was whole blood, collected in connection with sensitization to the hapten diphenylcyclopropenone (DPC). This chain connects TRBV20-1 to TRBJ2-3; 8 nucleotides agree with TRBD2. The TCR sequence derives from a middle-aged woman with alopecia areata. Some clones in this sample may be carry-over from other donors' samples. The CDR3 sequence is CSASLQREGTDTQYF. CDR3 DNA: TGCAGTGCTTCCCTTCAACGGGAGGGTACAGATACGCAGTATTTT.